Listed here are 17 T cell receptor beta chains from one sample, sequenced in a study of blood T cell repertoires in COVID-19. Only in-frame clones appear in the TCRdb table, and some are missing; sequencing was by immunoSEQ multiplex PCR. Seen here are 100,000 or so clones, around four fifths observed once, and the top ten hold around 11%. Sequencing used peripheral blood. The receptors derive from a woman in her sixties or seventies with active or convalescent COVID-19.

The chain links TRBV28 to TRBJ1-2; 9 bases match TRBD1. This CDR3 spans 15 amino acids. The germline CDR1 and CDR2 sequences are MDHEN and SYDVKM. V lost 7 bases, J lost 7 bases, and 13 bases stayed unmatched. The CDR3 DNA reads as TGTGCCAGCAACAAACAGGGGGCGAAGACTTTTGGCTACACCTTC. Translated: CASNKQGAKTFGYTF.

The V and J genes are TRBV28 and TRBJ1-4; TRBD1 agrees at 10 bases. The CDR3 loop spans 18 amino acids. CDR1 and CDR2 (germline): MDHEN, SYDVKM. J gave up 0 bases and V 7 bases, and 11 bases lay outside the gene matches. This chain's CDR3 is CASTPVGGQGATNEKLFF. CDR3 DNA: TGTGCCAGCACCCCGGTTGGTGGACAGGGGGCAACTAATGAAAAACTGTTTTTT.

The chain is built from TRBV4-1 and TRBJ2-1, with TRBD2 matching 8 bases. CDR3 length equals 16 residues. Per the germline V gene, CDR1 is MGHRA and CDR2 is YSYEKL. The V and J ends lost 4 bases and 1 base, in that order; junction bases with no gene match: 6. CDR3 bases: TGCGCCAGCAGCCTCCGAACTAGCGGATCCTACAATGAGCAGTTCTTC. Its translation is CASSLRTSGSYNEQFF.

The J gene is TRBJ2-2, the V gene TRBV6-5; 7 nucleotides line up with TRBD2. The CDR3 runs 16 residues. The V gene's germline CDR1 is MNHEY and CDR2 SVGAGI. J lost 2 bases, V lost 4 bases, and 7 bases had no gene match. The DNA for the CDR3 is TGTGCCAGCAGTTCCCTCGGGAGGATAAACACCGGGGAGCTGTTTTTT. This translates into CASSSLGRINTGELFF.

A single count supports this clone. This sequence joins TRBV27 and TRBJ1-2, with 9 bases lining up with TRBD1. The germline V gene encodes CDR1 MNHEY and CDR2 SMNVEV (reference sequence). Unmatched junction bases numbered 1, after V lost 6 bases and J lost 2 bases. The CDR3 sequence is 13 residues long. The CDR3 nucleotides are TGTGCCAGCAGGGGGACAGGGAACTATGGCTACACCTTC. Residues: CASRGTGNYGYTF.

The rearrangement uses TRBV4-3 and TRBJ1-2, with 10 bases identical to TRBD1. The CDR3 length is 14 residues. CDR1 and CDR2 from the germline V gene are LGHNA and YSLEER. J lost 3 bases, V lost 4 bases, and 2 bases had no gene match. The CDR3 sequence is CASSLGTGDYGYTF. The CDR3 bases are TGCGCCAGCAGCCTAGGGACAGGGGACTATGGCTACACCTTC.

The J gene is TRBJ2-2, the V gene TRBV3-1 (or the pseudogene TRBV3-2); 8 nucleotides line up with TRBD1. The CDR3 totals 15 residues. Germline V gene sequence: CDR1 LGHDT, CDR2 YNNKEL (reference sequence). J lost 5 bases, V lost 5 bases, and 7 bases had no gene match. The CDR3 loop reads CASSFRTGRTGELFF. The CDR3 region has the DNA TGTGCCAGCAGCTTCCGGACAGGGCGGACCGGGGAGCTGTTTTTT.

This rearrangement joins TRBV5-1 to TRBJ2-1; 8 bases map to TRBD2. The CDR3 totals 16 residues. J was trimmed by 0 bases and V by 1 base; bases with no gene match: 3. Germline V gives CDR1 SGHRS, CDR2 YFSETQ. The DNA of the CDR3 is TGCGCCAGCAGCTTGTTAGCGGGGAGCTCCTACAATGAGCAGTTCTTC. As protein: CASSLLAGSSYNEQFF.

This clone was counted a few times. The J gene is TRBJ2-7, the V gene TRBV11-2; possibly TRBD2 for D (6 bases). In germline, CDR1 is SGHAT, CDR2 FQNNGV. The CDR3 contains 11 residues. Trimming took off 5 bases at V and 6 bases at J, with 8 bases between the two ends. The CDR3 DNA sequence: TGTGCCAGCAGCGCGGGGCTCGAGCAGTACTTC. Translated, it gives CASSAGLEQYF.

CDR3 amino acids: CASSFRGTDEQYF. For the CDR3, the DNA is TGTGCCAGCAGTTTTAGGGGGACGGATGAGCAGTACTTC. This rearrangement joins TRBV28 to TRBJ2-7, with D tentatively TRBD1 (6 bases). V shed 3 bases and J shed 7 bases, with 13 bases lying between them. CDR1 and CDR2 (germline): MDHEN, SYDVKM. The CDR3 extends over 13 amino acids. The whole variable domain, remainder taken from reference TRBV28 and TRBJ2-7, is DVKVTQSSRYLVKRTGEKVFLECVQDMDHENMFWYRQDPGLGLRLIYFSYDVKMKEKGDIPEGYSVSREKKERFSLILESASTNQTSMYLCASSFRGTDEQYFGPGTRLTVT.

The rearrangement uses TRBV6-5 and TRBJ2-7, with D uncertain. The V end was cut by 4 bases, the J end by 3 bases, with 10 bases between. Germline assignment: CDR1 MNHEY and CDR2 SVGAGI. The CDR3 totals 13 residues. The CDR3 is CASSWARSYEQYF. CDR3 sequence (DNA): TGTGCCAGCAGTTGGGCCAGAAGCTACGAGCAGTACTTC.

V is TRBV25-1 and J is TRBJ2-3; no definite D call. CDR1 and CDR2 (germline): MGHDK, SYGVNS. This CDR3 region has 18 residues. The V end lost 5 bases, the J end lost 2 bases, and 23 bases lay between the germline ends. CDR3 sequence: CASSSRGGSSSNTDTQYF. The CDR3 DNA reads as TGTGCCAGCAGTTCCCGTGGCGGATCCTCTTCCAACACAGATACGCAGTATTTT.

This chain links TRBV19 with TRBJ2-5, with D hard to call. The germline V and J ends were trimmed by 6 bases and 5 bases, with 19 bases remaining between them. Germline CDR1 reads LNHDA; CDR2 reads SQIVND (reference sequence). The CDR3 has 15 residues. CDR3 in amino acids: CASSRAIETGETQYF. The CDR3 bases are TGTGCCAGTAGCCGAGCGATCGAGACCGGGGAGACCCAGTACTTC.

The CDR3 loop reads CASSVGQGGNQPQHF. The CDR3 nucleotides read TGTGCCAGCAGCGTTGGACAGGGGGGCAATCAGCCCCAGCATTTT. The chain has TRBV9 and TRBJ1-5, with TRBD1 identical over 10 bases. The CDR3 contains 15 residues. The V segment lost 2 bases and the J segment 2 bases; nucleotides outside the gene matches: 1. In germline, CDR1 is SGDLS, CDR2 YYNGEE.

This chain's CDR3 is CASSSSLGVKDTIYF. Here the CDR3 DNA reads TGTGCCAGCAGCTCATCCCTCGGGGTGAAAGACACCATATATTTT. This chain links TRBV7-9 with TRBJ1-3, with D unclear. Germline V gene sequence: CDR1 SEHNR, CDR2 FQNEAQ (reference sequence). The CDR3 runs 15 residues. V dropped 4 bases and J dropped 8 bases, with 18 bases sitting between them.

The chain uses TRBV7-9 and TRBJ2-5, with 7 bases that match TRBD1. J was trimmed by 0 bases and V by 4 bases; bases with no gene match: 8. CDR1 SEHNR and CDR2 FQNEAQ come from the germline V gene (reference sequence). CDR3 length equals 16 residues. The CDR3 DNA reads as TGTGCCAGCAGCTCCTCACAGGGGACGTACCAAGAGACCCAGTACTTC. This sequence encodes CASSSSQGTYQETQYF.

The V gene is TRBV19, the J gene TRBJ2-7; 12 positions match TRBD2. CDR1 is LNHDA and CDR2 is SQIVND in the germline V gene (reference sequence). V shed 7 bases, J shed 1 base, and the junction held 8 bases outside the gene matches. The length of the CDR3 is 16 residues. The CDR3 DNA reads TGTGCCAGTACCCCCCGAGGACTAGCGGGGTCCTACGAGCAGTACTTC. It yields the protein CASTPRGLAGSYEQYF. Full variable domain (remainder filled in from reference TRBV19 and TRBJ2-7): DGGITQSPKYLFRKEGQNVTLSCEQNLNHDAMYWYRQDPGQGLRLIYYSQIVNDFQKGDIAEGYSVSREKKESFPLTVTSAQKNPTAFYLCASTPRGLAGSYEQYFGPGTRLTVT.